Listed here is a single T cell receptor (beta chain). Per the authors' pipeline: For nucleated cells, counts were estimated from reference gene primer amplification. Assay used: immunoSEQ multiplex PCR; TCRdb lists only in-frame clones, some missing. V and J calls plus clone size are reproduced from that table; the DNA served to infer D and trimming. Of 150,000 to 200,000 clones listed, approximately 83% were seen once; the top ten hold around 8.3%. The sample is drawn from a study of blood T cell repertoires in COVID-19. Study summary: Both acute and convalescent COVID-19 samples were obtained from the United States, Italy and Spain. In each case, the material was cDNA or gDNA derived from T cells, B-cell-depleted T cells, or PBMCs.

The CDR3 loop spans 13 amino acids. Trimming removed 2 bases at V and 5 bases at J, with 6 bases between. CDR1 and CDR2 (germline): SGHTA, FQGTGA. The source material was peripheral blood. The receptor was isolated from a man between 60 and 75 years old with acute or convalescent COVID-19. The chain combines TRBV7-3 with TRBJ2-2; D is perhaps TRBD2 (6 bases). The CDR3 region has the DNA TGTGCCAGCAGCTTACTAGCGACCGGGGAGCTGTTTTTT. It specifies CASSLLATGELFF.